This T cell receptor beta chain came from a study of T cell responses to AZD1222 COVID-19 vaccine. Overall study findings and caveats: None of the repertoires were sampled until the peak T cell response had passed. Spike-specific TCR breadth and depth grew following two AZD1222 doses. Across the whole spike, CD4 TCRs peaked at regions 160-218 and 743-854.

The CDR3 spans 17 residues. The protocol was immunoSEQ multiplex PCR, while the TCRdb copy is restricted to in-frame clones and leaves out a portion. The table has 110,000 to 150,000 clones, 85% to 95% seen once. This clone occurred once. Its antigen is undetermined. The source of this sequence is an adult in good health. Sequences were derived from peripheral blood, sampled on day 0 of AZD1222 vaccination. The chain uses TRBV21-1 and TRBJ1-5; the table assigns TRBD1, which was not confirmed against the DNA. TRBV21-1 is marked as a pseudogene. As DNA, the CDR3 is TGTGCCAGTTCCCCCGACAGGACTGGTTCGAGCAATCAGCCCCAGCATTTT. Translating it yields CASSPDRTGSSNQPQHF.